The TCR beta chain under discussion was sequenced for a study of blood T cell repertoires in COVID-19. Whole-study context: T cells, B-cell-depleted T cells, or PBMCs provided the cDNA or gDNA that served as material.

Note on this clone: The junction shows a germline mismatch at one end, possibly a read error.

The germline gives CDR1 MNHEY, CDR2 SVGAGI. The CDR3 spans 16 residues. Libraries were prepared by immunoSEQ multiplex PCR; TCRdb keeps only in-frame clonotypes and omits some of them. The top ten clones hold around 9.3% of a sample with a few hundred thousand clones, 80% to 90% of them seen once. The sequence came from a woman of 80 years or more with acute or convalescent COVID-19. The sequenced sample was peripheral blood. The chain is built from TRBV6-5 and TRBJ2-7; D may be TRBD2 (5 bases). The CDR3 DNA follows: TGTGCCAGCAGTAACTCCGGGAAGGCAAAGGGTTACGAGCAGTACTTC. The encoded protein is CASSNSGKAKGYEQYF.